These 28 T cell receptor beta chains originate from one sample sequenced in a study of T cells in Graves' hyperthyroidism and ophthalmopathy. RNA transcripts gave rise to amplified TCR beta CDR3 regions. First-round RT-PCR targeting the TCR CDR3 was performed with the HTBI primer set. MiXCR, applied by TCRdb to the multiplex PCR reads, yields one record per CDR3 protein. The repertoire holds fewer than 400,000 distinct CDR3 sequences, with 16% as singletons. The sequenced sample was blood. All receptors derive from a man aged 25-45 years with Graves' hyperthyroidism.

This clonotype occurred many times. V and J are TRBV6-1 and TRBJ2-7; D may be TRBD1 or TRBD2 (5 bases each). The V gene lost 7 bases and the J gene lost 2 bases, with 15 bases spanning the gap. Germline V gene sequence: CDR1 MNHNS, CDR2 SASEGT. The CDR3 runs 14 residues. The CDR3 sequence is CASIKRDGAYEQYF. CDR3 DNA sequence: TGTGCCAGCATCAAAAGGGACGGGGCCTACGAGCAGTACTTC.

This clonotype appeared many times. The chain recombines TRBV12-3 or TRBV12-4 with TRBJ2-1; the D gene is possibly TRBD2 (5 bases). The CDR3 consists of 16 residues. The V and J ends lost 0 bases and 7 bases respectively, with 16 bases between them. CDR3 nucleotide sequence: TGTGCCAGCAGTTTAGCGCCGCGGGCCTTGTTGAATGAGCAGTTCTTC. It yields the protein CASSLAPRALLNEQFF.

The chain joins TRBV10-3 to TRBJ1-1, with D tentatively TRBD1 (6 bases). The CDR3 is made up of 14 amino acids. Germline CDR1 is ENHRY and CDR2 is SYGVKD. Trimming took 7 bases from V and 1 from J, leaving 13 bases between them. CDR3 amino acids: CAITLGGGNTEAFF. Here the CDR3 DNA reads TGTGCCATCACCCTGGGAGGGGGGAACACTGAAGCTTTCTTT.

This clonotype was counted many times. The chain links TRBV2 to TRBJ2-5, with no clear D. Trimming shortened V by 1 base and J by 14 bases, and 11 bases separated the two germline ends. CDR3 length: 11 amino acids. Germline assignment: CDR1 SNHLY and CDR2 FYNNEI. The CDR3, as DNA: TGTGCCAGCAGTGAAGAGAGGCTAACTTACTTC. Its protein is CASSEERLTYF.

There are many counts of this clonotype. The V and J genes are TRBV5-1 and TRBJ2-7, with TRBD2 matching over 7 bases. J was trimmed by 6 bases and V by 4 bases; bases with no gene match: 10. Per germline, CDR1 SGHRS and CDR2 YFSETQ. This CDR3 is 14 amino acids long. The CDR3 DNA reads TGCGCCAGCAGCGGGGGGGACTCCGCTGTCGAGCAGTACTTC. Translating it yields CASSGGDSAVEQYF.

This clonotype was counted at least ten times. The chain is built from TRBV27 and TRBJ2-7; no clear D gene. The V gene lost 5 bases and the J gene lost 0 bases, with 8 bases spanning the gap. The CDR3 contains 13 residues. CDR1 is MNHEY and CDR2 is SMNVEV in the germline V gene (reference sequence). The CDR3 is CASSPLFSYEQYF. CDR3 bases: TGTGCCAGCAGTCCCCTGTTCTCCTACGAGCAGTACTTC.

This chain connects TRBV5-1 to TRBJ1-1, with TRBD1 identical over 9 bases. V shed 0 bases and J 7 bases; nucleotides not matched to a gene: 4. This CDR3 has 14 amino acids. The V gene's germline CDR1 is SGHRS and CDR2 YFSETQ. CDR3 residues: CASSLGDRVGEAFF. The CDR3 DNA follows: TGCGCCAGCAGCTTGGGGGACAGGGTCGGTGAAGCTTTCTTT. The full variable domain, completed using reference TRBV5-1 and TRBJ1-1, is KAGVTQTPRYLIKTRGQQVTLSCSPISGHRSVSWYQQTPGQGLQFLFEYFSETQRNKGNFPGRFSGRQFSNSRSEMNVSTLELGDSALYLCASSLGDRVGEAFFGQGTRLTVV.

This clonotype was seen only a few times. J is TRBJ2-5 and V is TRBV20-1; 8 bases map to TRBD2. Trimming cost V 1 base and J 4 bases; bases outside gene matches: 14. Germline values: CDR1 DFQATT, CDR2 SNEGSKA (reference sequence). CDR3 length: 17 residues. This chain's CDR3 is CSARGFLSGRFSETQYF. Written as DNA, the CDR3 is TGCAGTGCTAGAGGGTTTTTAAGCGGGAGATTTTCAGAGACCCAGTACTTC.

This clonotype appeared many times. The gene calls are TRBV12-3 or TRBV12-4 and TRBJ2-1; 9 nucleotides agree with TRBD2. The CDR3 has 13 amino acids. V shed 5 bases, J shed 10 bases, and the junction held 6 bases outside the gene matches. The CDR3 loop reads CASSATSGLEQFF. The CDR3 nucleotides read TGTGCCAGCAGTGCGACTAGCGGTTTGGAGCAGTTCTTC.

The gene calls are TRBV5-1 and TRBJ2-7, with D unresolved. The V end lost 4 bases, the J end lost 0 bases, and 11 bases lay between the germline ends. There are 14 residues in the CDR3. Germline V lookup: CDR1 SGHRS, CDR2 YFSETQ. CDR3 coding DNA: TGCGCCAGCAGCCCGGATAGTAGCTCCTACGAGCAGTACTTC. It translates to CASSPDSSSYEQYF.

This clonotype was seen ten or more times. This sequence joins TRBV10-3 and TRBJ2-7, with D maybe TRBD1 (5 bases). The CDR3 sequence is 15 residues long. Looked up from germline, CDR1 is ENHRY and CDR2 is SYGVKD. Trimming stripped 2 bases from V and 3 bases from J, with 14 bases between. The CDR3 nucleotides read TGTGCCATCAGTGAGCCGGACACGCTAAACTACGAGCAGTACTTC. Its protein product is CAISEPDTLNYEQYF.

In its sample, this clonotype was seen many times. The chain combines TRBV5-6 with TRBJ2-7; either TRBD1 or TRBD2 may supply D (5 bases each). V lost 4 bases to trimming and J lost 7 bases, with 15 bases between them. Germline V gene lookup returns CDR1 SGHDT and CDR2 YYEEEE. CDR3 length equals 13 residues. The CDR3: CASSTGPTREQYF. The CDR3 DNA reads TGTGCCAGCAGCACGGGACCCACGAGAGAGCAGTACTTC.

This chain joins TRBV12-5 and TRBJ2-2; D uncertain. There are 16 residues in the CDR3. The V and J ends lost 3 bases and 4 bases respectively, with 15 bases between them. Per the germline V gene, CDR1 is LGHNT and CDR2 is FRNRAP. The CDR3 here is CASGLRPGRITGELFF. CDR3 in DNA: TGTGCTAGTGGTTTAAGGCCCGGAAGGATCACCGGGGAGCTGTTTTTT.

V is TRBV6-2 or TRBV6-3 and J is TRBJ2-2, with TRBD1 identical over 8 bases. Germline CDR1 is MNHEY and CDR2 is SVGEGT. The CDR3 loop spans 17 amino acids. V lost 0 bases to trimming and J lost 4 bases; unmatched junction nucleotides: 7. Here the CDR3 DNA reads TGTGCCAGCAGTTACTCATTTACAGGGGGGAGCACCGGGGAGCTGTTTTTT. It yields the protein CASSYSFTGGSTGELFF.

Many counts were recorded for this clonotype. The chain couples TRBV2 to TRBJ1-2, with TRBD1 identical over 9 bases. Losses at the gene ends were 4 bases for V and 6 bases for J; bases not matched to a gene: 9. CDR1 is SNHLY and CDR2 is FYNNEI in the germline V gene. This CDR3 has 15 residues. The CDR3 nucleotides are TGTGCCAGCAGTGGACCCGGGACAGGGCTCCATGGCTACACCTTC. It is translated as CASSGPGTGLHGYTF.

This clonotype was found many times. CDR3 in amino acids: CASSHDRAYEQYF. In DNA form, the CDR3 reads TGTGCCAGCAGCCACGACAGGGCCTACGAGCAGTACTTC. The J gene is TRBJ2-7, the V gene TRBV7-3, with 7 bases aligning to TRBD1. V lost 5 bases, J lost 2 bases, and 3 bases stayed unmatched. The CDR3 is 13 residues long. CDR1 is SGHTA, CDR2 FQGTGA, per germline.

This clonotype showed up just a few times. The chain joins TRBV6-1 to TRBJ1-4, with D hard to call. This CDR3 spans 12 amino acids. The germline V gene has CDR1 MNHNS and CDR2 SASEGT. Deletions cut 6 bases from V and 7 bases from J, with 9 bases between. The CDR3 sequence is CASRDPGEKLFF. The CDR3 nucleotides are TGTGCCAGCAGGGACCCAGGTGAAAAACTGTTTTTT.

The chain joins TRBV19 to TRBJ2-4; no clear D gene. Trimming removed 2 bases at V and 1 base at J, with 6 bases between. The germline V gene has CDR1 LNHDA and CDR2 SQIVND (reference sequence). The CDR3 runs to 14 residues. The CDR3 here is CASSIIEAKNIQYF. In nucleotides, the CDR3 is TGTGCCAGTAGTATAATCGAGGCCAAAAACATTCAGTACTTC.

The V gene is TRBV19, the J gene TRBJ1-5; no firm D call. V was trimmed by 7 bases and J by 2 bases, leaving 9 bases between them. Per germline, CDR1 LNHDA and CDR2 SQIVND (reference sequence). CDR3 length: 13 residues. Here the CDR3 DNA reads TGTGCCAGTACCAAATGGGGCAATCAGCCCCAGCATTTT. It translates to CASTKWGNQPQHF. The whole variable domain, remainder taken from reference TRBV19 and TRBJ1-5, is DGGITQSPKYLFRKEGQNVTLSCEQNLNHDAMYWYRQDPGQGLRLIYYSQIVNDFQKGDIAEGYSVSREKKESFPLTVTSAQKNPTAFYLCASTKWGNQPQHFGDGTRLSIL.

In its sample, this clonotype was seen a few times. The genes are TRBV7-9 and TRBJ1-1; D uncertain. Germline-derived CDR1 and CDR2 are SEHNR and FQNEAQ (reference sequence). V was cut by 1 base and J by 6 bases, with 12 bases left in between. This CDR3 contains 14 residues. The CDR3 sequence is CASSLEGPTAEAFF. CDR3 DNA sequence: TGTGCCAGCAGCTTAGAAGGCCCGACCGCTGAAGCTTTCTTT.

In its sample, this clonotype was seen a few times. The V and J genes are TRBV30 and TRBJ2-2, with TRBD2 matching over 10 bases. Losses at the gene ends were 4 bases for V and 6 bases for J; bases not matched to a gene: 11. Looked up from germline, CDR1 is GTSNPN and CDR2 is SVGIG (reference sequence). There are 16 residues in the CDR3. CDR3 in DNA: TGTGCCTGGACCGGAGTGGCTAGCGGGAGATCCGGGGAGCTGTTTTTT. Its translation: CAWTGVASGRSGELFF.

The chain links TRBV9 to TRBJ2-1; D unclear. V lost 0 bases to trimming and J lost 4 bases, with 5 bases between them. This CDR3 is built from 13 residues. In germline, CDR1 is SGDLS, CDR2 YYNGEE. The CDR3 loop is CASSVVGYNEQFF. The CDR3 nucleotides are TGTGCCAGCAGCGTAGTAGGGTACAATGAGCAGTTCTTC.

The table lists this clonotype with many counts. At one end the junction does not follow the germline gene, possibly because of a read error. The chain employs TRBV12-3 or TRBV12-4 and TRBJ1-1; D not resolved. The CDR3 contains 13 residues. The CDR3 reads CASSFSGYTEAFF. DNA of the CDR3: TGTGCCAGTAGTTTTTCAGGATACACTGAAGCTTTCTTT.

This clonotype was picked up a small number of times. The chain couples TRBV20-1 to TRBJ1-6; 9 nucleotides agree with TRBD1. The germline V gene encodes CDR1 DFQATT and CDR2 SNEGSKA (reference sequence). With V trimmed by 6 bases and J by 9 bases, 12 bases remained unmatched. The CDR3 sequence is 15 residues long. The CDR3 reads CSALEAGTGSSPLHF. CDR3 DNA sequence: TGCAGTGCCCTAGAGGCTGGGACAGGGTCTTCACCCCTCCACTTT.

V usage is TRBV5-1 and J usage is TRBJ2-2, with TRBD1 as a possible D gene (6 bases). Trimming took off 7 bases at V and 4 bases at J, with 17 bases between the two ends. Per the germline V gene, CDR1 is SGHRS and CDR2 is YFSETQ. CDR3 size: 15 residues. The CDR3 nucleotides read TGCGCCAGCTCCACGGGACGAGGGGGCACCGGGGAGCTGTTTTTT. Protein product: CASSTGRGGTGELFF.

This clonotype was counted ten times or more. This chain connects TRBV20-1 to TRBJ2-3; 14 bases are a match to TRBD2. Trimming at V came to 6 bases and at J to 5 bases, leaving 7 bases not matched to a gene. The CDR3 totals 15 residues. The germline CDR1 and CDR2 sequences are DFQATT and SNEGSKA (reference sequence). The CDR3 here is CSAERLAGGLDTQYF. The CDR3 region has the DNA TGCAGTGCCGAAAGACTAGCGGGAGGGTTAGATACGCAGTATTTT.

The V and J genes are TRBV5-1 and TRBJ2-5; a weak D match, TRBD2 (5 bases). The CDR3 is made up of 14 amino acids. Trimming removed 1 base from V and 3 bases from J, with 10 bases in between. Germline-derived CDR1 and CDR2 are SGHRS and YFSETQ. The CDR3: CASSLSGAEETQYF. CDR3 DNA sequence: TGCGCCAGCAGCTTGAGCGGCGCGGAAGAGACCCAGTACTTC.

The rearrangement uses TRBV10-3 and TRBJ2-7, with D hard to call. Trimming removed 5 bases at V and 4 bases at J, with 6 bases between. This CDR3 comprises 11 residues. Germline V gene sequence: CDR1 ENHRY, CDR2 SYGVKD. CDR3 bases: TGTGCCATCAGTAGCCAATACGAGCAGTACTTC. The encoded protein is CAISSQYEQYF.